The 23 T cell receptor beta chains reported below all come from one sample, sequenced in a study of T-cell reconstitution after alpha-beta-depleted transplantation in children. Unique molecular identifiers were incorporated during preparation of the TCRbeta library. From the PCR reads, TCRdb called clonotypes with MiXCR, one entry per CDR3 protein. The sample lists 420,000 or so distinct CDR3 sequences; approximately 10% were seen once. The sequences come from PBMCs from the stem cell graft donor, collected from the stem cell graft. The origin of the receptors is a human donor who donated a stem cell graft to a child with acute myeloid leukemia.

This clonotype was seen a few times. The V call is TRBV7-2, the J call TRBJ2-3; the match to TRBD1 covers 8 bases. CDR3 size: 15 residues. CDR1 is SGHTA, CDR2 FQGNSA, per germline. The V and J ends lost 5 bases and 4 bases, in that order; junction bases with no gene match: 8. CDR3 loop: CASSQRQGSADTQYF. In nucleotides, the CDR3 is TGTGCCAGCAGCCAAAGACAGGGGAGTGCAGATACGCAGTATTTT.

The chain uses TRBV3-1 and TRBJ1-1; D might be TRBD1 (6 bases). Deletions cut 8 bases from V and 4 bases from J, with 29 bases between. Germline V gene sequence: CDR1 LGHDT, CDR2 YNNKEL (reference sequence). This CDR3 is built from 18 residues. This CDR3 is CASCLGARAGEWSTEAFF. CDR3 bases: TGTGCCAGCTGTTTAGGAGCTCGGGCAGGGGAATGGAGCACTGAAGCTTTCTTT.

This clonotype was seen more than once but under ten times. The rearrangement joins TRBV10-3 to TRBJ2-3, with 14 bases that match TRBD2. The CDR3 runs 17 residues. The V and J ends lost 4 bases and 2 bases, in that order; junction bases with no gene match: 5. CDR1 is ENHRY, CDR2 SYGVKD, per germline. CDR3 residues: CAISGGTSGRTTDTQYF. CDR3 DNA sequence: TGTGCCATCAGTGGGGGGACTAGCGGGAGAACCACAGATACGCAGTATTTT.

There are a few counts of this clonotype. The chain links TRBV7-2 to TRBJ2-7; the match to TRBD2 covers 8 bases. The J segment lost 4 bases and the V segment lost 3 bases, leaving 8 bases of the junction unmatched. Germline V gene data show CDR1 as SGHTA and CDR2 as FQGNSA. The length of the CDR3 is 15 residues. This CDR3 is CASSFSGSSLYEQYF. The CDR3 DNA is TGTGCCAGCAGCTTCAGCGGGAGCTCCCTTTACGAGCAGTACTTC.

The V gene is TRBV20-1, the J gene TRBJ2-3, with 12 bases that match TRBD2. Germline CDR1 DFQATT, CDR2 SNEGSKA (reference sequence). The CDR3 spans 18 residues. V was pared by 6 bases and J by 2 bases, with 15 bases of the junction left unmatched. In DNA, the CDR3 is TGCAGTGCACCTGAGGCCCCGACTAGCGGGAGCTCCACAGATACGCAGTATTTT. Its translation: CSAPEAPTSGSSTDTQYF.

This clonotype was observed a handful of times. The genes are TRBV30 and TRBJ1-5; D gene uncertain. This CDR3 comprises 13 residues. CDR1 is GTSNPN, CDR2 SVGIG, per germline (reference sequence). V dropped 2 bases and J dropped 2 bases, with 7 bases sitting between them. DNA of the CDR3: TGTGCCTGGAGTAAAGGGCGCAATCAGCCCCAGCATTTT. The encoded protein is CAWSKGRNQPQHF.

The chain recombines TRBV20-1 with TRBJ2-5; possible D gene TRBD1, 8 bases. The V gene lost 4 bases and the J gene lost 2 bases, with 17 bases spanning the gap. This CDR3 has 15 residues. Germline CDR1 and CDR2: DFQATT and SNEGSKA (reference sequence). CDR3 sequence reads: CSATGGQGGQETQYF. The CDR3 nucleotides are TGCAGTGCTACGGGAGGACAGGGAGGGCAAGAGACCCAGTACTTC.

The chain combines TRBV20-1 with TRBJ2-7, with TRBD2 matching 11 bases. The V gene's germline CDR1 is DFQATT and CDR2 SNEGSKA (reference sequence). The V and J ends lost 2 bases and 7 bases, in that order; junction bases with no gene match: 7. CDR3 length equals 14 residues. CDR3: CSARTRGLAEEQYF. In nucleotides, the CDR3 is TGCAGTGCTAGAACGAGGGGACTAGCGGAGGAGCAGTACTTC.

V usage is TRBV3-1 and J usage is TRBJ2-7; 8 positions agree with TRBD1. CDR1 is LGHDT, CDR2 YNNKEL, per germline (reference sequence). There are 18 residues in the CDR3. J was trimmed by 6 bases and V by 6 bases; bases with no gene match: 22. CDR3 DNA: TGTGCCAGCAGTCGGTGGGCAGCTCACGACACAACAGGGGGCGAGCAGTACTTC. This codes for CASSRWAAHDTTGGEQYF.

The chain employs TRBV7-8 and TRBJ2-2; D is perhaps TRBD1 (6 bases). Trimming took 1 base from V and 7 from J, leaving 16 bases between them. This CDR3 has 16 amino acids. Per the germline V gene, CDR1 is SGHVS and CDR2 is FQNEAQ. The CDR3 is CASSLGGGGTFGELFF. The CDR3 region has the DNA TGTGCCAGCAGCTTAGGAGGGGGTGGGACGTTCGGGGAGCTGTTTTTT. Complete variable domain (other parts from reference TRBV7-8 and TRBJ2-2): GAGVSQSPRYKVAKRGQDVALRCDPISGHVSLFWYQQALGQGPEFLTYFQNEAQLDKSGLPSDRFFAERPEGSVSTLKIQRTQQEDSAVYLCASSLGGGGTFGELFFGEGSRLTVL.

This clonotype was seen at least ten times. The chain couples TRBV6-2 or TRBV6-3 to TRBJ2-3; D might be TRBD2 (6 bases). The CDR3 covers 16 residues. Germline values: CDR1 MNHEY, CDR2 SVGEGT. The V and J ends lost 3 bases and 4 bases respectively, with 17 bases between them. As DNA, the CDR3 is TGTGCCAGCAGTTATTGGGCGCGGGATGGCGCAGATACGCAGTATTTT. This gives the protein CASSYWARDGADTQYF.

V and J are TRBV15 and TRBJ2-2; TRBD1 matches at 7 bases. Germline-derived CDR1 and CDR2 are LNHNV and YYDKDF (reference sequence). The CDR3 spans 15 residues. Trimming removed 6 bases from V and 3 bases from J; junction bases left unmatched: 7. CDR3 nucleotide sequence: TGTGCCACCAGTCCGGGACAGACTTACACCGGGGAGCTGTTTTTT. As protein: CATSPGQTYTGELFF. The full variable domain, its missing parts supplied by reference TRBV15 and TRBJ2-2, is DAMVIQNPRYQVTQFGKPVTLSCSQTLNHNVMYWYQQKSSQAPKLLFHYYDKDFNNEADTPDNFQSRRPNTSFCFLDIRSPGLGDTAMYLCATSPGQTYTGELFFGEGSRLTVL.

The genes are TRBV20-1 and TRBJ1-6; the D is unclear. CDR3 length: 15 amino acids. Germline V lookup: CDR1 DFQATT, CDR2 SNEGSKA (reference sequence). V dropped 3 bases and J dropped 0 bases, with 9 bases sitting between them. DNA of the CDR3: TGCAGTGCTAGGATATCGAGCTCCTATAATTCACCCCTCCACTTT. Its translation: CSARISSSYNSPLHF.

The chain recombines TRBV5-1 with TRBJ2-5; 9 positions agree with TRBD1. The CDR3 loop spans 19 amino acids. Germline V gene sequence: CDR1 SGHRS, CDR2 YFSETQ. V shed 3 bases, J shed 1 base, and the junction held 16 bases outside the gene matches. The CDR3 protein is CASSYYGQGRWLTQETQYF. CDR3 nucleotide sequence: TGCGCCAGCAGCTACTACGGACAGGGGCGGTGGCTAACCCAAGAGACCCAGTACTTC.

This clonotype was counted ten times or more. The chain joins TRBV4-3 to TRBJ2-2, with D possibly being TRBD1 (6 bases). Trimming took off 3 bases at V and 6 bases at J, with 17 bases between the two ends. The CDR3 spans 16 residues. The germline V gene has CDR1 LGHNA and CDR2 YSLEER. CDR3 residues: CASSHKLQGFAGELFF. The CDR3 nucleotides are TGCGCCAGCAGCCATAAATTACAGGGTTTCGCCGGGGAGCTGTTTTTT.

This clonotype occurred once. The CDR3 protein is CSASQSGQGNQPQHF. CDR3 DNA sequence: TGCAGTGCTTCTCAATCCGGACAGGGCAATCAGCCCCAGCATTTT. The chain joins TRBV20-1 to TRBJ1-5; 7 bases fit TRBD1. V was clipped by 5 bases and J by 2 bases; unmatched bases: 9. Germline CDR1 reads DFQATT; CDR2 reads SNEGSKA (reference sequence). The CDR3 covers 15 residues.

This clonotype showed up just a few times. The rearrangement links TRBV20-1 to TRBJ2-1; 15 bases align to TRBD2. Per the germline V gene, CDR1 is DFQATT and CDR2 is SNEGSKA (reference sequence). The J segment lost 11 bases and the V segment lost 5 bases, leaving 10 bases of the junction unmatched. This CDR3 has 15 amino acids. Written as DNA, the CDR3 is TGCAGTGCTCCCCAGGGCGGGACTAGCGGGGGGAAGCAGTTCTTC. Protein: CSAPQGGTSGGKQFF.

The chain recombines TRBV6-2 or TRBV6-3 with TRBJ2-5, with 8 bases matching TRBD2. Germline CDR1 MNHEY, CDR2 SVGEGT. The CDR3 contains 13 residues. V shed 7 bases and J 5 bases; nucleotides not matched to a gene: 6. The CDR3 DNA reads TGTGCCAGCATTAGCGGGAACAGCGAGACCCAGTACTTC. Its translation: CASISGNSETQYF.

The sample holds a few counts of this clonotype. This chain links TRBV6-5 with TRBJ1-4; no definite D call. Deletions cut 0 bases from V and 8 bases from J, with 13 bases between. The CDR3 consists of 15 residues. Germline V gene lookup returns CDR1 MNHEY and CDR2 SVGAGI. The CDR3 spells CASSYSLGSPEKLFF. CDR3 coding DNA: TGTGCCAGCAGTTACTCGTTGGGCAGCCCGGAAAAACTGTTTTTT.

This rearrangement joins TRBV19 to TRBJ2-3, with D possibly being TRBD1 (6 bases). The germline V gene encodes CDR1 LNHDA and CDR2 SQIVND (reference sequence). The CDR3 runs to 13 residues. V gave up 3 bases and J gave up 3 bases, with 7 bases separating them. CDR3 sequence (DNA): TGTGCCAGTAGTATTCAGGGGACAGATACGCAGTATTTT. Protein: CASSIQGTDTQYF.

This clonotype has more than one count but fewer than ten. The CDR3 here is CSARDRAQFLGELFF. The CDR3 DNA reads as TGCAGTGCTAGAGATCGTGCGCAGTTCCTCGGGGAGCTGTTTTTT. The chain links TRBV20-1 to TRBJ2-2, with unresolved D. This CDR3 is built from 15 residues. V dropped 0 bases and J dropped 7 bases, with 15 bases sitting between them. Per the germline V gene, CDR1 is DFQATT and CDR2 is SNEGSKA (reference sequence).

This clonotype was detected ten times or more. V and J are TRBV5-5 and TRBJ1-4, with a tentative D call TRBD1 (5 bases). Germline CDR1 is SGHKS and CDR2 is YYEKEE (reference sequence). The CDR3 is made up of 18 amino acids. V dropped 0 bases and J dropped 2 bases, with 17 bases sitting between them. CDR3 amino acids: CASSLGARESRTNEKLFF. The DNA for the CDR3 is TGTGCCAGCAGCTTGGGGGCCAGGGAGTCACGGACTAATGAAAAACTGTTTTTT.

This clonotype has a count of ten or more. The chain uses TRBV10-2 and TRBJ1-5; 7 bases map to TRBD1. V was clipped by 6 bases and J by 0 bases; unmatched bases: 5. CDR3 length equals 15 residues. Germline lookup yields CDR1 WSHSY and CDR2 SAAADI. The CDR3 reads CASSRDSNSNQPQHF. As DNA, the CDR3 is TGCGCCAGCAGCCGGGACAGTAATAGCAATCAGCCCCAGCATTTT.